One T cell receptor (beta chain) is described in this entry. The antigen this receptor binds is unknown. The sample holds no much larger clone one base away, and base qualities are not on file. The data originate from a study of beta chain features in type 1 diabetes (dated 2018 in TCRdb). Study-level background: Mean age, gender distribution, total cell number and subset yield were not different between patients and healthy donors. A total of 90 million to 120 million sorted cells were examined across all samples, and a strong correlation was observed between cell number per subset and RNA yield. Naive and central memory subsets were obtained from all 30 or so donors, but regulatory and stem cell-like memory subsets were isolated from only 8 patients and roughly 8 healthy donors. In the study, TCRB repertoires of sorted circulating CD4+ T cell subsets from recently diagnosed type 1 diabetes patients were compared with those of matched healthy donors. The full study reports these points: PCR might favor shorter templates, but patient and control samples were amplified and corrected together, so any skew would affect both groups equally. Sequencing cDNA rather than genomic DNA could over-represent highly expressing activated cells, although activation and CD3 levels did not differ between groups. A moderate but significant shortening of TCRB CDR3 length was observed in type 1 diabetes patients in all four CD4+ subsets. At VDJ recombination sites, type 1 diabetes patients had fewer insertions and more deleted nucleotides, which implies abnormalities in thymic rearrangement. Naive, central memory and regulatory TCRB repertoires appeared more similar among patients than among healthy donors. Because small numbers of individuals were included in the HLA sub-analyses, any influence of HLA type on TCRB rearrangement was left unresolved.

Trimming takes 5 bases from V and 1 base from J, and the germline ends sit 12 bases apart. Inclusive of the bounding cysteine and phenylalanine, the CDR3 is 15 residues long. Only the CDR3 part of the read is kept: 45 bases, read in frame from the first base. Based on the germline V gene (reference sequence), the CDR1 and CDR2 sequences are MNHEY and SMNVEV. A single peripheral blood draw of approximately 110 mL on average was collected from each donor into heparinised tubes. Naive, central memory, regulatory and stem cell-like memory CD4+ T cells were sorted on a BD FACSAria II using a panel including CD45RO, CCR7, CD25, CD127, CD95 and CD27. Purity was above 95% for every sorted population. PBMCs were isolated immediately by Lymphoprep density gradient centrifugation and stained directly without culture. To minimize batch effects, samples were stained and sorted in pairs, one healthy donor with one patient per experiment.

The High Capacity cDNA Reverse Transcription Kit was used to reverse transcribe all of the isolated RNA, meaning that expressed TCRB transcripts were what got sequenced. Naive, central memory and regulatory T cell samples underwent deep immunoSEQ sequencing, averaging approximately 3.3 million total reads per sample. Sorted cells were lysed in RLT buffer and RNA was extracted with DNase-treated RNeasy Micro or Mini kits, depending on cell number. Each cell subset was processed on its own to prevent cross-contamination, while patient and healthy donor samples were processed together. Using the immunoSEQ multiplex PCR, TCRB sequences were amplified from cDNA into 87-bp fragments spanning the CDR3 region. Sequencing of the amplicons was performed on the Illumina HiSeq platform. The paper's data handling went like this. Synthetic template baselines were used to correct PCR bias computationally, reads within Hamming distance 2 were collapsed, and singletons that could not be merged were discarded. Reads were aligned against IMGT so that V, D and J genes, CDR3 length and insertions or deletions at six rearrangement sites could be assigned. Within each subset, clonotype counts were normalized to sorted cell number, after which true diversity and Gini coefficients were computed with the tcR R package. The overlap coefficient, calculated on TCRB nucleotide sequences, was used to quantify repertoire sharing. TCRdb re-hosts the immuneACCESS table, in-frame sequences only. Its copies lack some clones; in the studies checked, an unresolved V gene accounts for under half of them, and the cause for the rest is not known. The V and J calls and the clone size are those of that table, but D and trimming were determined from the DNA. The sample table holds some 370,000 clones, of which 9.6% were seen once. Roughly 0.54% of the sample belongs to the ten largest clones.

The sequence was collected from a man aged 25 to 40 with type 1 diabetes. Sequenced sample: central memory CD4+ T cells from blood. Here the chain combines TRBV27 and TRBJ2-1, with TRBD1 tentatively as D gene (5 bases match). The sequenced DNA: TGTGCCAGCAGTCCAGACAGTGGGTCCTACAATGAGCAGTTCTTC. This is translated as CASSPDSGSYNEQFF.